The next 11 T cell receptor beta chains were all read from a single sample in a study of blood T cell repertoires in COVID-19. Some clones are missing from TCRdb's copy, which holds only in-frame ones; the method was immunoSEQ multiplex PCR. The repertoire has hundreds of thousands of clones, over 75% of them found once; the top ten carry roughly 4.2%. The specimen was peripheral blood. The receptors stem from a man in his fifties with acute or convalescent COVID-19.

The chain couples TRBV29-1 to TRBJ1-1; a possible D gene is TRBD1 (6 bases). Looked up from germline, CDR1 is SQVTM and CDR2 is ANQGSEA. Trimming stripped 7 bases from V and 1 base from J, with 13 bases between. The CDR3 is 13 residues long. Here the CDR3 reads CSASPQGNTEAFF. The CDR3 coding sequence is TGCAGCGCCTCTCCACAGGGGAACACTGAAGCTTTCTTT.

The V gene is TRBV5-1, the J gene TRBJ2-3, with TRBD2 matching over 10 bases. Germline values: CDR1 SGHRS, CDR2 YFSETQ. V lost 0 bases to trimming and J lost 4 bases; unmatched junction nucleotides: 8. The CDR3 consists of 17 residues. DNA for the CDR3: TGCGCCAGCAGCTTGGGTGCTAGCGGGGGAGCGGCAGATACGCAGTATTTT. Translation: CASSLGASGGAADTQYF.

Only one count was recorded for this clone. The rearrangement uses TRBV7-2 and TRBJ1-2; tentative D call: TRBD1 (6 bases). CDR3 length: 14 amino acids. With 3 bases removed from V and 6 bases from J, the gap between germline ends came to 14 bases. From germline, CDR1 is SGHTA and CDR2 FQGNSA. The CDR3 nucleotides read TGTGCCAGCAGCTTGTTACAGGGTTTTGATGGCTACACCTTC. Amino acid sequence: CASSLLQGFDGYTF.

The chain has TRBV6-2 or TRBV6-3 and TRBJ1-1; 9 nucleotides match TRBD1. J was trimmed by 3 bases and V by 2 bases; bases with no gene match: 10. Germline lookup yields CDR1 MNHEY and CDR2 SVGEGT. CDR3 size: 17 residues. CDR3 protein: CASSYRYGTGKYTEAFF. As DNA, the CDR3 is TGTGCCAGCAGTTACCGATATGGGACAGGGAAATACACTGAAGCTTTCTTT.

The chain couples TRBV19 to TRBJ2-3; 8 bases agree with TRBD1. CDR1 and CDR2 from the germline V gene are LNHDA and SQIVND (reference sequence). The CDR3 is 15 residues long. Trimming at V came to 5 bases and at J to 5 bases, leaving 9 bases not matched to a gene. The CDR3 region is CASSPQGARGDTQYF. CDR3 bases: TGTGCCAGTAGTCCTCAGGGGGCGCGAGGAGATACGCAGTATTTT.

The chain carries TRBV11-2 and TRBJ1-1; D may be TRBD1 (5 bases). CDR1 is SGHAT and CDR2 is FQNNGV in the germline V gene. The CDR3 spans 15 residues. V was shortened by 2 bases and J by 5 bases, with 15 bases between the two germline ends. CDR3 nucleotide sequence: TGTGCCAGCAGCTTAAAAACAGTCAAGGGGACTGAAGCTTTCTTT. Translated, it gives CASSLKTVKGTEAFF.

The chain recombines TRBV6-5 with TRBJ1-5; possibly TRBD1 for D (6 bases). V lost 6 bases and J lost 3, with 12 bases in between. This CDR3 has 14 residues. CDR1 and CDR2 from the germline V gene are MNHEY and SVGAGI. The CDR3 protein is CASSPGTNNQPQHF. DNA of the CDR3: TGTGCCAGCAGCCCCGGGACAAACAATCAGCCCCAGCATTTT.

The CDR3 here is CASSKDQEGGEKLFF. Written as DNA, the CDR3 is TGTGCCAGCAGTAAGGACCAAGAGGGTGGTGAAAAACTGTTTTTT. V and J are TRBV6-6 and TRBJ1-4, with no clear D. Trimming shortened V by 5 bases and J by 7 bases, and 17 bases separated the two germline ends. The CDR3 contains 15 residues. Per the germline V gene, CDR1 is MNHNY and CDR2 is SVGAGI (reference sequence).

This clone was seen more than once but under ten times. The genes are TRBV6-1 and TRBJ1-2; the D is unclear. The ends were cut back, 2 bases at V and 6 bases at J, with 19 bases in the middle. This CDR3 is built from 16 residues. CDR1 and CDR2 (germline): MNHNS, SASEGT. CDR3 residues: CASSEIGSVGVNGYTF. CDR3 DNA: TGTGCCAGCAGTGAAATTGGGTCGGTAGGAGTTAATGGCTACACCTTC.

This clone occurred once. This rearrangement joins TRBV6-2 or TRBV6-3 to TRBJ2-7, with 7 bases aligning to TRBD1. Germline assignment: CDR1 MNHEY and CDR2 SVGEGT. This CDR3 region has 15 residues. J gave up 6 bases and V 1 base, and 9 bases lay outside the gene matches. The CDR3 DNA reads TGTGCCAGCAGTTACTTTCCGGGACAGTTCTCCGAGCAGTACTTC. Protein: CASSYFPGQFSEQYF.

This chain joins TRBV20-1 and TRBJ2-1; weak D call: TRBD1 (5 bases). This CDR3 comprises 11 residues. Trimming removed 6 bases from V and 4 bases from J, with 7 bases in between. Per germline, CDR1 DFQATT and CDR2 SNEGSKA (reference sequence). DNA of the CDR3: TGCAGTGCCTACAGGTACAATGAGCAGTTCTTC. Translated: CSAYRYNEQFF.